This T cell receptor (beta chain) was obtained from a study of T cell changes during pregnancy in multiple sclerosis. The CDR3 runs 14 residues. Trimming cost V 3 bases and J 4 bases; bases outside gene matches: 6. From germline, CDR1 is SGHNT and CDR2 YYREEE (reference sequence). Method: immunoSEQ multiplex PCR; TCRdb's copy keeps in-frame clones and lacks some. The table lists about 89,000 clones, approximately 94% of them singletons, with 0.65% to 0.95% in the top ten. The material sequenced was peripheral blood, taken in the third trimester of pregnancy. V and J are TRBV5-4 and TRBJ2-7, with 8 bases matching TRBD2. The source of this sequence is a female donor with multiple sclerosis, enrolled in a pregnancy study. The CDR3 reads CASSSGLDAYEQYF. The CDR3 DNA reads as TGTGCCAGCAGCTCGGGACTAGATGCTTACGAGCAGTACTTC.